This T cell receptor (beta chain) was found in a study of T cells after yellow fever vaccination. One entry per CDR3 protein results from TCRdb running MiXCR on the 5' RACE reads. The repertoire has hundreds of thousands of distinct CDR3 sequences, 15% to 20% of them found once; the top ten carry over 11%. CDR3 length: 14 amino acids. Trimming stripped 2 bases from V and 0 bases from J, with 7 bases between. Germline V gives CDR1 SGHVS, CDR2 FQNEAQ. Concerning this clonotype itself: What it binds is unknown.

Study results and limitations: A limited proportion of clonotypes was detected within both the CD4 and CD8 compartments.

The rearrangement joins TRBV7-8 to TRBJ1-1; D unresolved. The receptor was isolated from a man younger than 45 who received the YFV17D yellow fever vaccine. The source was PBMCs, collected 15 days after the yellow fever booster vaccination. CDR3 region: CASSLSGVNTEAFF. The CDR3 DNA reads as TGTGCCAGCAGCTTAAGTGGGGTGAACACTGAAGCTTTCTTT.